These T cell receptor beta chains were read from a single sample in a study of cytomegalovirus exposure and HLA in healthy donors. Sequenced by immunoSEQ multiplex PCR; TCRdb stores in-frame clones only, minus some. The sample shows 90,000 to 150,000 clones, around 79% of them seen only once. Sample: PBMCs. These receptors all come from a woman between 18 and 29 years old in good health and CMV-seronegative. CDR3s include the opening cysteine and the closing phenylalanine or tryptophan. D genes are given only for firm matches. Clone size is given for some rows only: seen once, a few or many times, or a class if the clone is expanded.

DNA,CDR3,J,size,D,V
TGTGCCAGCAGCTCCGACAGACAGGGTTCTGGGGCCAACGGCCTGACTTTC,CASSSDRQGSGANGLTF,TRBJ2-6,.,TRBD1,TRBV13
TGTGCCAGCAAGGGGGTGAACACTGAAGCTTTCTTT,CASKGVNTEAFF,TRBJ1-1,.,.,TRBV2
TGCGCCAGCAGCAGCGGGACTAGGTGGGGAAACGATGAGCAGTTCTTC,CASSSGTRWGNDEQFF,TRBJ2-1,.,TRBD2,TRBV5-1
TGTGCCACCTCTTTTCTAGCGGGCACCTACAATGAGCAGTTCTTC,CATSFLAGTYNEQFF,TRBJ2-1,.,TRBD2,TRBV15
TGTGCCAGCAGCTTAGCTGCCGACAGGAGTTCCACAGATACGCAGTATTTT,CASSLAADRSSTDTQYF,TRBJ2-3,once,.,TRBV11-2
TGCGCCAGCAGCAGGGGGTGGCTAGCGGATTCCCAAGAGACCCAGTACTTC,CASSRGWLADSQETQYF,TRBJ2-5,.,.,TRBV5-1
TGTGCCAGCAGCTCCCGGGACAGCTCTAAAAGGGACGAGCAGTACTTC,CASSSRDSSKRDEQYF,TRBJ2-7,few,TRBD1,TRBV7-6
TGTGCCACCAGCAGAGACGGCAGGGATGCTGGCTACACCTTC,CATSRDGRDAGYTF,TRBJ1-2,.,.,TRBV15
TGTGCCAGCAGCGTACCGGGACAGGGCGTCTATGGCTACACCTTC,CASSVPGQGVYGYTF,TRBJ1-2,.,TRBD1,TRBV9
TGTGCCAGCAGCTCGACTAGCCGCAAAAACATTCAGTACTTC,CASSSTSRKNIQYF,TRBJ2-4,.,TRBD2,TRBV5-4
TGTGCCTGTCGAGCGGGGGGGCCTGGGAGAACCTACAATGAGCAGTTCTTC,CACRAGGPGRTYNEQFF,TRBJ2-1,.,TRBD2,TRBV30
TGCGCCAGCAGCTTGGGACAGGGGGAAGGCTACACCTTC,CASSLGQGEGYTF,TRBJ1-2,few,TRBD1,TRBV5-1
TGTGCCAGCAGCTTGGAACCCGGGGTCGGAACTGAAGCTTTCTTT,CASSLEPGVGTEAFF,TRBJ1-1,.,.,TRBV5-4
TGCAGCGTCTGGGACAGAAGCTCTGGAAACACCATATATTTT,CSVWDRSSGNTIYF,TRBJ1-3,.,TRBD1,TRBV29-1
TGTGCCAGCAGTAACCCCGGGACAGGGGACTATGGCTACACCTTC,CASSNPGTGDYGYTF,TRBJ1-2,.,TRBD1,TRBV6-5
TGTGCCAGCATTCCCGGACAGTACACTGAAGCTTTCTTT,CASIPGQYTEAFF,TRBJ1-1,.,.,TRBV6-1
TGTGCCAGCAGTCAACAGGGTACTAACTATGGCTACACCTTC,CASSQQGTNYGYTF,TRBJ1-2,.,.,TRBV2
TGTGCCAGCAGACTACGAGGGAATTCACCCCTCCACTTT,CASRLRGNSPLHF,TRBJ1-6,.,.,TRBV7-2
TGTGCCAGCAGTCTCGGACTAGCGGGAGGGCCACGATCTCGGAACGAGCAGTACTTC,CASSLGLAGGPRSRNEQYF,TRBJ2-7,.,TRBD2,TRBV27
TGTGCCAGCAGTGACAGGATGAGTAACTATGGCTACACCTTC,CASSDRMSNYGYTF,TRBJ1-2,.,.,TRBV25-1
TGTGCCAGTTTCGGGGGGCGCGGGTATGGCTACACCTTC,CASFGGRGYGYTF,TRBJ1-2,.,.,TRBV19
TGTGCCGCCAGCAGAGGAGGGGGCGACACAACTGGTTGGTATGGCTACACCTTC,CAASRGGGDTTGWYGYTF,TRBJ1-2,once,TRBD1,TRBV15
TGCGCCAGCAGTGAAGGGGGCCGTGGCTACACCTTC,CASSEGGRGYTF,TRBJ1-2,.,TRBD1,TRBV10-2
TGTGCCAGCAGCTCACGGGGGTCAGGGACCGGGGAGCTGTTTTTT,CASSSRGSGTGELFF,TRBJ2-2,few,.,TRBV7-2
TGTGCCAGCAAGGGACAGGGGAACACCGGGGAGCTGTTTTTT,CASKGQGNTGELFF,TRBJ2-2,.,TRBD1,TRBV6-4
TGTGCCAGCAGCTTGCTAGTGAGAACTAGCAATGAGCAGTTCTTC,CASSLLVRTSNEQFF,TRBJ2-1,once,.,TRBV5-4
TGTGCCAGCAGTTGGACAGGCAATGAGCAGTTCTTC,CASSWTGNEQFF,TRBJ2-1,.,TRBD1,TRBV6-6
TGTGCCAGCAGTAATGGGGGACAAGGCACGAATACGCAGTATTTT,CASSNGGQGTNTQYF,TRBJ2-3,.,.,TRBV7-2
TGTGCCACCTCTTTCTCGGACAAAATCAAGCTGTTTTTT,CATSFSDKIKLFF,TRBJ2-2,.,.,TRBV5-6
TGTGCCAGCACCCCCCGAGGGGGGGGTTACAATGAGCAGTTCTTC,CASTPRGGGYNEQFF,TRBJ2-1,.,.,TRBV27
TGTGCCAGCAGCGGGGGGACCAAAGATACGCAGTATTTT,CASSGGTKDTQYF,TRBJ2-3,.,.,TRBV7-3
TGCGCCAGCAGCTTGGGGCCAGTCAGCGGGAGGATATATGAGCAGTTCTTC,CASSLGPVSGRIYEQFF,TRBJ2-1,once,TRBD2,TRBV5-1
TGTGCCAGTAGCGGACAGTTACGGGACTATGGCTACACCTTC,CASSGQLRDYGYTF,TRBJ1-2,.,.,TRBV19
TGTGCCAGCAATTATAGACAGAACACTGAAGCTTTCTTT,CASNYRQNTEAFF,TRBJ1-1,.,.,TRBV7-9
TGTGCCAGTATGCTGGGGCTCGGGAACACTGAAGCTTTCTTT,CASMLGLGNTEAFF,TRBJ1-1,.,.,TRBV19
TGTGCTGGAGCAGGGGTAAAATCCTATAATTCACCCCTCCACTTT,CAGAGVKSYNSPLHF,TRBJ1-6,.,.,TRBV30
TGTGCCAGCCTGACAGATCAGCCCCAGCATTTT,CASLTDQPQHF,TRBJ1-5,.,.,TRBV2
TGTGCCAGCAGCTTATTATGGATCGGCGGAAGCCGTGAAGCTTTCTTT,CASSLLWIGGSREAFF,TRBJ1-1,.,.,TRBV7-8
TGCGCCAGCAGCCCGTATCCCACTAGCGCAGATACGCAGTATTTT,CASSPYPTSADTQYF,TRBJ2-3,.,TRBD2,TRBV4-1
TGTGCCACCAGACCCCGACAGGGCGTCAATTCACCCCTCCACTTT,CATRPRQGVNSPLHF,TRBJ1-6,.,TRBD1,TRBV15
TGTGCTAGTTGCAAGGAGAAGACGGCATACGAGCAGTACTTC,CASCKEKTAYEQYF,TRBJ2-7,.,.,TRBV6-6
TGCGCCAGCAGCATATACGGACAGGACGGCTACACCTTC,CASSIYGQDGYTF,TRBJ1-2,.,TRBD1,TRBV5-1
TGTGCCAGCAGTCCCAGGACTCCCTACTCTGGAAACACCATATATTTT,CASSPRTPYSGNTIYF,TRBJ1-3,.,.,TRBV28
TGTGCCAGTAGTATGGAGACAGGGTACTATGGCTACACCTTC,CASSMETGYYGYTF,TRBJ1-2,.,TRBD1,TRBV19
TGCGCCAGCTCGGAAGGGGGGGGCACTGAAGCTTTCTTT,CASSEGGGTEAFF,TRBJ1-1,.,.,TRBV5-1